A selection of T cell receptor beta chains follows, all from one sample in a study of cytomegalovirus exposure and HLA in healthy donors. TCRdb's copy holds only in-frame clones and misses some; the assay was immunoSEQ multiplex PCR. The sample records some 98,000 clones, 81% being singletons. Sample: PBMCs. The receptors stem from a human donor in good health. CDR3s include the opening cysteine and the closing phenylalanine or tryptophan. Fields, in order: D gene, V gene, clone size, J gene, CDR3 DNA, CDR3 protein. D genes are given only for firm matches. Size tells how often a clone was seen (once, few, many) or the class of an expanded clone, and some rows leave it out.

.	TRBV5-1	few	TRBJ2-2	TGCGCCAGCAGCCTCCCGTCAGGGACACGGACCGGGGAGCTGTTTTTT	CASSLPSGTRTGELFF
TRBD2	TRBV4-1	.	TRBJ2-7	TGCGCCAGCAGCCAAGATCCCCTTCTAGCGGGAGGCAGGGACGAGCAGTACTTC	CASSQDPLLAGGRDEQYF
.	TRBV29-1	.	TRBJ1-3	TGCAGCGTTGTTATGGAGGGAAACACCATATATTTT	CSVVMEGNTIYF
TRBD1	TRBV10-3	.	TRBJ1-2	TGTGCCATCGGGACGGGGACAGCATATGGCTACACCTTC	CAIGTGTAYGYTF
.	TRBV21-1	.	TRBJ1-2	TGTGCCAGCAGAGGACAGGCCTCTAACTATGGCTACACCTTC	CASRGQASNYGYTF
.	TRBV10-3	.	TRBJ2-6	TGTGCCATCAGTGGCGGGGCGCGGGTCTCTGGGGCCAACGTCCTGACTTTC	CAISGGARVSGANVLTF
.	TRBV19	.	TRBJ1-2	TGTGCCAGTAGCCTACAGGTTTCTAACTATGGCTACACCTTC	CASSLQVSNYGYTF
.	TRBV11-2	.	TRBJ2-7	TGTGCCAGCAGCTTAGACCCAGAAATGCTCGAGCAGTACTTC	CASSLDPEMLEQYF
TRBD1	TRBV27	once	TRBJ2-5	TGTGCCAGCAGTAAATGGACAGGGGGCGGGAAGACCCAGTACTTC	CASSKWTGGGKTQYF
.	TRBV6-5	once	TRBJ2-5	TGTGCCAGCAGTTACTCGATGCAGGGAGAGACCCAGTACTTC	CASSYSMQGETQYF
.	TRBV2	.	TRBJ2-1	TGTGCCAGCAGAGACAGTGAGGCTTACAATGAGCAGTTCTTC	CASRDSEAYNEQFF
TRBD1	TRBV30	.	TRBJ1-5	TGTGCCTGGAGCTTGCAGGGGGCGGTTCAGCCCCAGCATTTT	CAWSLQGAVQPQHF
.	TRBV7-2	.	TRBJ1-1	TGTGCCAGCAGCTTACCGAAGCTGAACACTGAAGCTTTCTTT	CASSLPKLNTEAFF
.	TRBV21-1	.	TRBJ2-1	TGTGCCAGCAGCCCCCCCGGGGGGGCGGGTGAGCAGTTCTTC	CASSPPGGAGEQFF
.	TRBV11-2	.	TRBJ2-7	TGTGCCAGCAGCTTCTCGGAGGGAATCTACGAGCAGTACTTC	CASSFSEGIYEQYF
TRBD2	TRBV11-2	.	TRBJ2-7	TGTGCCAGCAGCCGATCCACCGAGGGAGGGGCCTACGAGCAGTACTTC	CASSRSTEGGAYEQYF
.	TRBV5-1	.	TRBJ2-7	TGCGCCAGCAGCGGGGGGGCACCTCCCCGTACGGACGAGCAGTACTTC	CASSGGAPPRTDEQYF
TRBD2	TRBV5-1	.	TRBJ2-3	TGCGCCAGCAGCTTGGGGACTAGCGGGAGTTCGACAGATACGCAGTATTTT	CASSLGTSGSSTDTQYF
.	TRBV7-2	.	TRBJ2-3	TGTGCCAGCAGCTTACCTTTCACGGGAGAAGGGGATACGCAGTATTTT	CASSLPFTGEGDTQYF
.	TRBV2	.	TRBJ2-5	TGTGCCAGCATGTACTACCCGACCGGGGACCAGTACTTC	CASMYYPTGDQYF